This record concerns one TCR beta chain sequence. These data originate in a study of T cell changes during pregnancy in multiple sclerosis. The CDR3 extends over 14 amino acids. V lost 6 bases to trimming and J lost 2 bases, with 11 bases between them. Germline V gene lookup returns CDR1 MNHNY and CDR2 SVGAGI (reference sequence). Libraries were prepared by immunoSEQ multiplex PCR; TCRdb keeps only in-frame clonotypes and omits some of them. This table holds 30,000 to 35,000 clones, roughly 90% found once. The TCR comes from a female donor in good health, enrolled as a control in a pregnancy study. Sequencing used CD4+ T cells from peripheral blood mononuclear cells, obtained in the second trimester of pregnancy. The chain couples TRBV6-6 to TRBJ2-1; D is undetermined. This CDR3 is CASSPSVPYNEQFF. CDR3 DNA: TGTGCCAGCAGCCCGTCGGTGCCCTACAATGAGCAGTTCTTC.